This is a list of T cell receptor beta chains from one sample in a study of T cells in Graves' hyperthyroidism and ophthalmopathy. TCRdb fed the multiplex PCR reads into MiXCR, producing one record per CDR3 protein. The repertoire consists of fewer than 450,000 distinct CDR3 sequences, with around 20% occurring once and the leading ten covering around 40%. Sample: blood. These receptors originate from a man aged 18 to 30 with Graves' ophthalmopathy. Each CDR3 is given with its conserved first and last residue. Each record gives: D gene, J gene, V gene, clone size, CDR3 protein, CDR3 DNA. D genes are given only for firm matches. For some rows the clone size is stated as once, few or many, or as a class when expanded; others skip it.

d_gene: NA
j_gene: TRBJ2-2
v_gene: TRBV12-3/TRBV12-4
abundance: many
CDR3aa: CASSNSRPETGELFF
CDR3nt: TGTGCCAGCAGTAACAGCAGGCCCGAGACCGGGGAGCTGTTTTTT

d_gene: TRBD1
j_gene: TRBJ2-3
v_gene: TRBV11-2
abundance: NA
CDR3aa: CASSLKGTGGADTQYF
CDR3nt: TGTGCCAGCAGCCTTAAGGGGACAGGGGGCGCAGATACGCAGTATTTT

d_gene: NA
j_gene: TRBJ1-1
v_gene: TRBV12-3/TRBV12-4
abundance: many
CDR3aa: CASSLGEVNTEAFF
CDR3nt: TGTGCCAGCAGTTTGGGGGAGGTGAACACTGAAGCTTTCTTT

d_gene: NA
j_gene: TRBJ2-5
v_gene: TRBV6-1
abundance: NA
CDR3aa: CASTFAQGLQETQYF
CDR3nt: TGTGCCAGCACCTTCGCGCAGGGATTACAAGAGACCCAGTACTTC

d_gene: NA
j_gene: TRBJ1-4
v_gene: TRBV12-3/TRBV12-4
abundance: NA
CDR3aa: CASSEGTGNEKLFF
CDR3nt: TGTGCCAGCAGTGAAGGGACGGGCAATGAAAAACTGTTTTTT

d_gene: NA
j_gene: TRBJ1-1
v_gene: TRBV11-2
abundance: many
CDR3aa: CASSLGWLGERFEAFF
CDR3nt: TGTGCCAGCAGCTTAGGCTGGCTGGGGGAGCGATTTGAAGCTTTCTTT

d_gene: TRBD1
j_gene: TRBJ1-1
v_gene: TRBV7-8
abundance: many
CDR3aa: CALRPAQGAAEAFF
CDR3nt: TGTGCCCTCCGCCCGGCACAGGGGGCCGCTGAAGCTTTCTTT

d_gene: NA
j_gene: TRBJ1-5
v_gene: TRBV4-1
abundance: NA
CDR3aa: CASSRDLGTNQPQHF
CDR3nt: TGCGCCAGCAGCCGGGACCTAGGAACCAATCAGCCCCAGCATTTT

d_gene: TRBD2
j_gene: TRBJ2-7
v_gene: TRBV5-8
abundance: few
CDR3aa: CASSLGLAESSYEQYF
CDR3nt: TGTGCCAGCAGCCTGGGACTAGCGGAAAGTTCCTACGAGCAGTACTTC

d_gene: NA
j_gene: TRBJ1-5
v_gene: TRBV12-3/TRBV12-4
abundance: many
CDR3aa: CASRSPRVDQPQHF
CDR3nt: TGTGCCAGCAGATCCCCCCGGGTTGATCAGCCCCAGCATTTT

d_gene: NA
j_gene: TRBJ2-3
v_gene: TRBV4-1
abundance: many
CDR3aa: CASSQQNLVSSDTQYF
CDR3nt: TGCGCCAGCAGCCAACAAAATCTCGTCAGTTCAGATACGCAGTATTTT

d_gene: NA
j_gene: TRBJ2-7
v_gene: TRBV7-8
abundance: many
CDR3aa: CASSFPSSAYEQYF
CDR3nt: TGTGCCAGCAGCTTCCCAAGTAGTGCCTACGAGCAGTACTTC

d_gene: NA
j_gene: TRBJ1-1
v_gene: TRBV5-1
abundance: many
CDR3aa: CASSLSAGNTEAFF
CDR3nt: TGCGCCAGCAGCTTGTCGGCAGGAAACACTGAAGCTTTCTTT

d_gene: NA
j_gene: TRBJ2-2
v_gene: TRBV5-1
abundance: NA
CDR3aa: CASSLALRTGELFF
CDR3nt: TGCGCCAGCAGCTTGGCCCTACGCACCGGGGAGCTGTTTTTT

d_gene: NA
j_gene: TRBJ2-1
v_gene: TRBV6-5
abundance: many
CDR3aa: CASSYGDISRGHEQFF
CDR3nt: TGTGCCAGCAGTTACGGGGACATTTCACGGGGCCATGAGCAGTTCTTC

d_gene: NA
j_gene: TRBJ2-7
v_gene: TRBV3-1
abundance: NA
CDR3aa: CASRLGTAGTYEQYF
CDR3nt: TGTGCCAGCAGATTAGGGACTGCCGGGACCTACGAGCAGTACTTC

d_gene: TRBD1
j_gene: TRBJ2-7
v_gene: TRBV28
abundance: NA
CDR3aa: CASRATTGSYEQYF
CDR3nt: TGTGCCAGCAGAGCCACGACAGGGTCCTACGAGCAGTACTTC

d_gene: NA
j_gene: TRBJ1-1
v_gene: TRBV5-1
abundance: few
CDR3aa: CASSLAQTLMNTEAFF
CDR3nt: TGCGCCAGCAGCTTGGCCCAGACCCTTATGAACACTGAAGCTTTCTTT

d_gene: NA
j_gene: TRBJ2-1
v_gene: TRBV2
abundance: many
CDR3aa: CASSEGGSSYNEQFF
CDR3nt: TGTGCCAGCAGTGAGGGTGGGTCCTCCTACAATGAGCAGTTCTTC

d_gene: NA
j_gene: TRBJ2-7
v_gene: TRBV20-1
abundance: few
CDR3aa: CSASGHGFPYEQYF
CDR3nt: TGCAGTGCTAGTGGGCACGGATTCCCCTACGAGCAGTACTTC

d_gene: TRBD2
j_gene: TRBJ2-1
v_gene: TRBV20-1
abundance: NA
CDR3aa: CSARANRPGLAGGYNEQFF
CDR3nt: TGCAGTGCTAGAGCTAACCGCCCAGGACTAGCGGGGGGGTACAATGAGCAGTTCTTC

d_gene: TRBD2
j_gene: TRBJ2-5
v_gene: TRBV20-1
abundance: few
CDR3aa: CSARDVRSRGGGPETQYF
CDR3nt: TGCAGTGCTAGAGATGTGCGGAGTCGCGGGGGAGGCCCAGAGACCCAGTACTTC

d_gene: NA
j_gene: TRBJ1-2
v_gene: TRBV12-3/TRBV12-4
abundance: many
CDR3aa: CASSLSRDYGYTF
CDR3nt: TGTGCCAGCAGTTTAAGCAGGGACTATGGCTACACCTTC

d_gene: NA
j_gene: TRBJ1-2
v_gene: TRBV19
abundance: once
CDR3aa: CASSMTAAGNYGYTF
CDR3nt: TGTGCCAGTAGTATGACAGCGGCGGGGAACTATGGCTACACCTTC

d_gene: NA
j_gene: TRBJ1-1
v_gene: TRBV7-8
abundance: many
CDR3aa: CASSFEGRGFTEAFF
CDR3nt: TGTGCCAGCAGCTTTGAGGGGAGGGGATTCACTGAAGCTTTCTTT

d_gene: NA
j_gene: TRBJ1-5
v_gene: TRBV19
abundance: few
CDR3aa: CASSISGLIEYSNQPQHF
CDR3nt: TGTGCCAGTAGTATAAGCGGCCTTATCGAATATAGCAATCAGCCCCAGCATTTT

d_gene: NA
j_gene: TRBJ1-1
v_gene: TRBV7-3
abundance: NA
CDR3aa: CASSFRGAPDTEAFF
CDR3nt: TGTGCCAGCAGCTTTCGGGGCGCCCCGGACACTGAAGCTTTCTTT

d_gene: NA
j_gene: TRBJ1-1
v_gene: TRBV28
abundance: NA
CDR3aa: CASSRPGTKAFF
CDR3nt: TGTGCCAGCAGTCGCCCCGGGACAAAAGCTTTCTTT

d_gene: NA
j_gene: TRBJ1-3
v_gene: TRBV5-1
abundance: many
CDR3aa: CASSPTGNGNTIYF
CDR3nt: TGCGCCAGCAGCCCGACGGGGAATGGAAACACCATATATTTT

d_gene: TRBD1
j_gene: TRBJ1-2
v_gene: TRBV5-5
abundance: many
CDR3aa: CASSLAGYRGPANYGYTF
CDR3nt: TGTGCCAGCAGCTTGGCCGGGTACAGGGGCCCGGCTAACTATGGCTACACCTTC

d_gene: NA
j_gene: TRBJ1-1
v_gene: TRBV5-4
abundance: many
CDR3aa: CASSLPAGEGTEAFF
CDR3nt: TGTGCCAGCAGCCTCCCGGCAGGGGAGGGAACTGAAGCTTTCTTT

d_gene: TRBD1
j_gene: TRBJ1-4
v_gene: TRBV19
abundance: NA
CDR3aa: CASSIPGQANEKLFF
CDR3nt: TGTGCCAGTAGTATACCGGGACAGGCTAATGAAAAACTGTTTTTT

d_gene: NA
j_gene: TRBJ1-2
v_gene: TRBV4-1
abundance: NA
CDR3aa: CASSHPRTPWGNYGYTF
CDR3nt: TGCGCCAGCAGCCACCCCAGGACACCTTGGGGCAACTATGGCTACACCTTC

d_gene: TRBD1
j_gene: TRBJ2-5
v_gene: TRBV7-9
abundance: NA
CDR3aa: CASSLEDMGQGWDF
CDR3nt: TGTGCCAGCAGCTTGGAGGACATGGGACAGGGTTGGGACTTC

d_gene: NA
j_gene: TRBJ2-4
v_gene: TRBV2
abundance: once
CDR3aa: CASREGGTADNIQYF
CDR3nt: TGTGCCAGCAGGGAAGGGGGGACAGCCGATAACATTCAGTACTTC

d_gene: TRBD2
j_gene: TRBJ2-7
v_gene: TRBV6-1
abundance: few
CDR3aa: CASSGPWEGTSYEQYF
CDR3nt: TGTGCCAGCAGTGGCCCCTGGGAGGGGACCTCCTACGAGCAGTACTTC

d_gene: TRBD1
j_gene: TRBJ2-3
v_gene: TRBV12-3/TRBV12-4
abundance: many
CDR3aa: CASSSGQGVADTQYF
CDR3nt: TGTGCCAGCAGTTCGGGACAGGGGGTGGCAGATACGCAGTATTTT